The present TCR beta chain was sequenced within a study of post-analysis software for immune sequencing data. Study-wide findings and caveats: Relative to controls, patients had a few TRBV segments at higher frequency, with TRBV5-6, TRBV5-1 and TRBV20-1 among these.

Turning to this clonotype: Its antigen is currently unknown.

Unique molecular identifiers were carried by the TCR beta cDNA libraries. Roughly 0.5 million cDNA molecules were obtained from around 0.96 to 9.9 million T cells. Via MiXCR, TCRdb re-called the PCR reads, giving one row per CDR3 protein. The sample contains about 770,000 distinct CDR3 sequences, around 42% of which appear only once. V was pared by 3 bases and J by 4 bases, with 4 bases of the junction left unmatched. The CDR3 covers 14 residues. Germline lookup yields CDR1 LGHDT and CDR2 YNNKEL (reference sequence). The sample was blood. The receptor was isolated from a girl aged 10 to 17 with multiple sclerosis. This chain uses TRBV3-1 with TRBJ2-7; 9 nucleotides align to TRBD1. CDR3 nucleotides: TGTGCCAGCAGCCAGGGGGGACAGGGTTACGAGCAGTACTTC. Translated: CASSQGGQGYEQYF.